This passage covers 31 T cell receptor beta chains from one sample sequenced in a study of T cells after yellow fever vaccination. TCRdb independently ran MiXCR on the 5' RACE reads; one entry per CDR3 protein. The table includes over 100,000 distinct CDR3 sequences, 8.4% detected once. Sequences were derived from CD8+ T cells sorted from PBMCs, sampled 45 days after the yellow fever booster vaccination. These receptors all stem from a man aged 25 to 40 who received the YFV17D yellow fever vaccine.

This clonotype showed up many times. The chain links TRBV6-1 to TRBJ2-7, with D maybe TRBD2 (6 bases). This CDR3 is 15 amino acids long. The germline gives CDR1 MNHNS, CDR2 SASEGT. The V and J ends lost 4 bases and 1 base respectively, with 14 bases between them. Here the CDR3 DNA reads TGTGCCAGCAGTGTGGAGGGGTCGTCGTCCTACGAGCAGTACTTC. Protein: CASSVEGSSSYEQYF.

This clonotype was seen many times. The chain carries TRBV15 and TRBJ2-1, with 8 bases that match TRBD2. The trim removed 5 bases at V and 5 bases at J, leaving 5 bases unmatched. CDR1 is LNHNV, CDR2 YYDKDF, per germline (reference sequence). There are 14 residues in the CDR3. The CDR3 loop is CATSVRGRNNEQFF. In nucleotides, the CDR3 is TGTGCCACCAGCGTGCGCGGGAGGAACAATGAGCAGTTCTTC. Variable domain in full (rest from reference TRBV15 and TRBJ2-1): DAMVIQNPRYQVTQFGKPVTLSCSQTLNHNVMYWYQQKSSQAPKLLFHYYDKDFNNEADTPDNFQSRRPNTSFCFLDIRSPGLGDTAMYLCATSVRGRNNEQFFGPGTRLTVL.

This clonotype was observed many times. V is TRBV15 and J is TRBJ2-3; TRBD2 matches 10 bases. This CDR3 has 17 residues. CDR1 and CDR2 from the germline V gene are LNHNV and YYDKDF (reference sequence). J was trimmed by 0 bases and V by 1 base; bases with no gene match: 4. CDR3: CATSRVGLADSTDTQYF. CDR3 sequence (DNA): TGTGCCACCAGCAGAGTCGGACTAGCGGATAGCACAGATACGCAGTATTTT. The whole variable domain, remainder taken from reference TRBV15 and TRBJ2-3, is DAMVIQNPRYQVTQFGKPVTLSCSQTLNHNVMYWYQQKSSQAPKLLFHYYDKDFNNEADTPDNFQSRRPNTSFCFLDIRSPGLGDTAMYLCATSRVGLADSTDTQYFGPGTRLTVL.

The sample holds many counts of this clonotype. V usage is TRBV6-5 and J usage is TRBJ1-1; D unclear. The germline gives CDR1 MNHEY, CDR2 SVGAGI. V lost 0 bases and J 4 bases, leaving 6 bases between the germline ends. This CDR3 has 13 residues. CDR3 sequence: CASSYSYTTEAFF. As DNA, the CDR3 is TGTGCCAGCAGTTACTCATATACCACTGAAGCTTTCTTT.

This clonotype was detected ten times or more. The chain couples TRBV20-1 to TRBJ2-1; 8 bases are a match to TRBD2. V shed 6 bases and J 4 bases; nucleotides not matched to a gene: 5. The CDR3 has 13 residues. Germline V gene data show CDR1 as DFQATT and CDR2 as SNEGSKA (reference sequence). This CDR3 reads CSAEAGVYNEQFF. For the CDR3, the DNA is TGCAGTGCCGAAGCGGGAGTTTACAATGAGCAGTTCTTC.

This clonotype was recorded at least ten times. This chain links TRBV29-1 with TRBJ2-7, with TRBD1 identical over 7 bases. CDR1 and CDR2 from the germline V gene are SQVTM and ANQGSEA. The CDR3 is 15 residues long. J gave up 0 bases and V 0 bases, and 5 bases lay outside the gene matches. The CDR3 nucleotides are TGCAGCGTTGAAGATAACAGGGGCCCCTCCTACGAGCAGTACTTC. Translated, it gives CSVEDNRGPSYEQYF.

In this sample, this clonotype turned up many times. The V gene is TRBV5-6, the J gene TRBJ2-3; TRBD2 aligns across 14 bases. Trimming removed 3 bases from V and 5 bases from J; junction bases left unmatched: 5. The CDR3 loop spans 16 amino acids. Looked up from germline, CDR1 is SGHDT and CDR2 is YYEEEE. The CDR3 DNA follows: TGTGCCAGCAGCTGGACTAGCGGGAGGTTTGGAGATACGCAGTATTTT. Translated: CASSWTSGRFGDTQYF. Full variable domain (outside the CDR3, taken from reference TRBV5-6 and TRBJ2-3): DAGVTQSPTHLIKTRGQQVTLRCSPKSGHDTVSWYQQALGQGPQFIFQYYEEEERQRGNFPDRFSGHQFPNYSSELNVNALLLGDSALYLCASSWTSGRFGDTQYFGPGTRLTVL.

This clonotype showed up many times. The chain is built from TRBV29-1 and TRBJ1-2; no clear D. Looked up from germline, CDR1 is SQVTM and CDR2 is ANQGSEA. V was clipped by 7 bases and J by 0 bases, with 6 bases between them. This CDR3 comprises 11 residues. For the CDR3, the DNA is TGCAGCGCGAGAGCTAACTATGGCTACACCTTC. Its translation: CSARANYGYTF.

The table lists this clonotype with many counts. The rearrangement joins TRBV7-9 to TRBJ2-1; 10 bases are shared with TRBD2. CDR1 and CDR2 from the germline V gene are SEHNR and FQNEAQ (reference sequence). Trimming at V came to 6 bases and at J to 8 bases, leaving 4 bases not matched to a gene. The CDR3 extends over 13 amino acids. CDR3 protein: CASRLAGEDEQFF. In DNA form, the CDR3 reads TGTGCCAGCAGGCTAGCGGGAGAGGATGAGCAGTTCTTC.

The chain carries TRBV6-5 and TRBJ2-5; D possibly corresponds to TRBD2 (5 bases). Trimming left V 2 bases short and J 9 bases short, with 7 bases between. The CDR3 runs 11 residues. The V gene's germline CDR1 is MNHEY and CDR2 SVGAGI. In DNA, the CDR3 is TGTGCCAGCAGTTACGGGCGGGCCCAGTACTTC. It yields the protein CASSYGRAQYF.

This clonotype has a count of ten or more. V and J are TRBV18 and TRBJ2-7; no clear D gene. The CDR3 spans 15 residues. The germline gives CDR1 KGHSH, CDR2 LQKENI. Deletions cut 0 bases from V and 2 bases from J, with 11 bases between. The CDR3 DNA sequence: TGTGCCAGCTCACCACCCGGGCAGGCTGCCTACGAGCAGTACTTC. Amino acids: CASSPPGQAAYEQYF.

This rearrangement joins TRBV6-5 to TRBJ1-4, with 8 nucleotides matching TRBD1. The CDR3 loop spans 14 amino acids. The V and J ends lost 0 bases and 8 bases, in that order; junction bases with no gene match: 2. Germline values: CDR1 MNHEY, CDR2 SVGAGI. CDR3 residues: CASSYSQGGEKLFF. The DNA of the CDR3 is TGTGCCAGCAGTTACTCACAGGGGGGAGAAAAACTGTTTTTT.

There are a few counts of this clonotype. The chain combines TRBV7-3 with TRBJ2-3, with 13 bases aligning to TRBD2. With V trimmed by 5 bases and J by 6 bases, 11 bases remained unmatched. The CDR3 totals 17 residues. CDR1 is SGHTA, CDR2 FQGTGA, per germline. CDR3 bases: TGTGCCAGCAGCGCCGGACTAGCGGGGGTGGCCGCTGATACGCAGTATTTT. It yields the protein CASSAGLAGVAADTQYF.

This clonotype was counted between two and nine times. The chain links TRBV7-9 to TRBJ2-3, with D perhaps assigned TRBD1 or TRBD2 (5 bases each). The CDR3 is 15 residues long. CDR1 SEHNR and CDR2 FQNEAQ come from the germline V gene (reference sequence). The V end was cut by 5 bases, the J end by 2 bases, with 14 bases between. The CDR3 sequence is CASSLTGPPTDTQYF. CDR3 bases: TGTGCCAGCAGCCTAACGGGACCCCCCACAGATACGCAGTATTTT.

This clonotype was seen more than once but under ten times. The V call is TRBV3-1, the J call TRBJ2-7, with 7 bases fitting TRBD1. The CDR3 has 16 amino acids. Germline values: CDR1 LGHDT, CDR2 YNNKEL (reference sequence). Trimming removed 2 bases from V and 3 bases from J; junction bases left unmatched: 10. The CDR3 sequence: CASSQYGQDTIYEQYF. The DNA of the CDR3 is TGTGCCAGCAGCCAATACGGACAGGATACGATCTACGAGCAGTACTTC.

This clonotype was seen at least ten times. The CDR3 region is CATSSEVRGTGGYEQYF. The CDR3 nucleotides read TGTGCCACCAGCAGTGAAGTTCGAGGCACAGGGGGCTACGAGCAGTACTTC. The chain recombines TRBV15 with TRBJ2-7; 8 bases align to TRBD1. CDR3 length: 17 residues. Per the germline V gene, CDR1 is LNHNV and CDR2 is YYDKDF (reference sequence). V shed 3 bases and J 3 bases; nucleotides not matched to a gene: 13.

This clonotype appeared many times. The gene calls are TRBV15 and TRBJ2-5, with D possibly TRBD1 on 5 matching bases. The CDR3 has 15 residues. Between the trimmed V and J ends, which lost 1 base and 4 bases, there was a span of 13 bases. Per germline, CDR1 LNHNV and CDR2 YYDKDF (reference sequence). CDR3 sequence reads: CATSRGAGKTETQYF. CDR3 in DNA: TGTGCCACCAGCAGAGGTGCAGGGAAGACAGAGACCCAGTACTTC.

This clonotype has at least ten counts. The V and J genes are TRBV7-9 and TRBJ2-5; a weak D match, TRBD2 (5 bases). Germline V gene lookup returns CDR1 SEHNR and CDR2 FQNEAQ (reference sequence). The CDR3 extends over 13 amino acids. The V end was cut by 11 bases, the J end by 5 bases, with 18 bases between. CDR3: CAGMRALKETQYF. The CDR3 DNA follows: TGTGCCGGAATGAGGGCGTTAAAGGAGACCCAGTACTTC. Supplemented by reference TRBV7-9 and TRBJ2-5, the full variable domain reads DTGVSQNPRHKITKRGQNVTFRCDPISEHNRLYWYRQTLGQGPEFLTYFQNEAQLEKSRLLSDRFSAERPKGSFSTLEIQRTEQGDSAMYLCAGMRALKETQYFGPGTRLLVL.

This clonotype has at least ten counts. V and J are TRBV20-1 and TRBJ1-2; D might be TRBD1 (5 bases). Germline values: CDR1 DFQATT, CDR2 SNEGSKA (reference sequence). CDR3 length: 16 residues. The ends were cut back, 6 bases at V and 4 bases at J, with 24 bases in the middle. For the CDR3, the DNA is TGCAGTGCAATCCCGAGGGTGGGGTGGGGGATCTATGGCTACACCTTC. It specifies CSAIPRVGWGIYGYTF.

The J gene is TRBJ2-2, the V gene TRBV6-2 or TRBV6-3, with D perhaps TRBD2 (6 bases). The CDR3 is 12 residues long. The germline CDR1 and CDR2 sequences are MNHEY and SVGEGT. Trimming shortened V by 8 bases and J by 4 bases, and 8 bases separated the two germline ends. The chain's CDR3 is CASGRTTGELFF. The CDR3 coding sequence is TGTGCCAGCGGGAGGACCACCGGGGAGCTGTTTTTT.

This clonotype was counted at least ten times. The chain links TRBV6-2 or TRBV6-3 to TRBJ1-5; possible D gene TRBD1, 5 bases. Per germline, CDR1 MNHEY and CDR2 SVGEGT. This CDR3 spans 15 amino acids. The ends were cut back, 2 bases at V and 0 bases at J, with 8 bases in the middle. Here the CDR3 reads CASSYRDVSNQPQHF. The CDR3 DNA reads TGTGCCAGCAGTTACAGGGACGTTAGCAATCAGCCCCAGCATTTT.

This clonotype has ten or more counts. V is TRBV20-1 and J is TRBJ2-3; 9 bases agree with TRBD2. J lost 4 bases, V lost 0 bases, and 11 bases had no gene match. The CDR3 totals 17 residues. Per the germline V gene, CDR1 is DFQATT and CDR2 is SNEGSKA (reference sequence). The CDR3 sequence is CSARERGTSWAPDTQYF. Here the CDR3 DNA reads TGCAGTGCTAGAGAGAGGGGGACTAGCTGGGCGCCAGATACGCAGTATTTT.

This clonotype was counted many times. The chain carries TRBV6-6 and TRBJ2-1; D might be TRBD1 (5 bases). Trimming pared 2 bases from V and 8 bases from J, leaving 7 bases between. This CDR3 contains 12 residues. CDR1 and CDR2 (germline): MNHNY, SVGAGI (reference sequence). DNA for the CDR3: TGTGCCAGCAGTTACACAGGCGATGAGCAGTTCTTC. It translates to CASSYTGDEQFF.

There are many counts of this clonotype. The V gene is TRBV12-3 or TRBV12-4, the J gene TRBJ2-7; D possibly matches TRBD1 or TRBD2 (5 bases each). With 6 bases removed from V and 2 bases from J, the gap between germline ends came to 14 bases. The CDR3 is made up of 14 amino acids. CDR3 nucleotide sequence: TGTGCCAGCAGCCTGGGACGGACCGCCTACGAGCAGTACTTC. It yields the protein CASSLGRTAYEQYF.

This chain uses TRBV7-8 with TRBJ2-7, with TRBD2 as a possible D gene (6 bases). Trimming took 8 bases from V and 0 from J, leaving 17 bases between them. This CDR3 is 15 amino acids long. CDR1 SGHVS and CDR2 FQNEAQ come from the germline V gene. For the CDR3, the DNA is TGTGCCAGCGGGGGTAGGGCGGGAAACTCCTACGAGCAGTACTTC. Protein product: CASGGRAGNSYEQYF.

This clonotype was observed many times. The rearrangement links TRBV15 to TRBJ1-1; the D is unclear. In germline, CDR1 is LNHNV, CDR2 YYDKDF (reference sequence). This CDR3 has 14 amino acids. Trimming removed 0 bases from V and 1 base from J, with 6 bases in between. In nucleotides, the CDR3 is TGTGCCACCAGCAGAGATTTGGGGAACACTGAAGCTTTCTTT. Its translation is CATSRDLGNTEAFF.

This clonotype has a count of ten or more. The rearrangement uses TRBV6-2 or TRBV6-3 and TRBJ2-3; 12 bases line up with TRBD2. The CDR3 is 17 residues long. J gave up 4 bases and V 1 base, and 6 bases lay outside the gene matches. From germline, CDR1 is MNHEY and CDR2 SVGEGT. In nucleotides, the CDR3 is TGTGCCAGCAGTTACTTTAGGACTAGCGGGACGTCAGATACGCAGTATTTT. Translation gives CASSYFRTSGTSDTQYF.

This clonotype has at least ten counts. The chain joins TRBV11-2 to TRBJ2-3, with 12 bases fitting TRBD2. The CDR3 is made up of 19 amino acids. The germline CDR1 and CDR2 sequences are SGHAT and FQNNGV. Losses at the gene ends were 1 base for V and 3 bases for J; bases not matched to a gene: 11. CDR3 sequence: CASSLGWASGRDGTDTQYF. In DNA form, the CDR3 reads TGTGCCAGCAGCTTAGGTTGGGCTAGCGGGAGGGATGGTACAGATACGCAGTATTTT.

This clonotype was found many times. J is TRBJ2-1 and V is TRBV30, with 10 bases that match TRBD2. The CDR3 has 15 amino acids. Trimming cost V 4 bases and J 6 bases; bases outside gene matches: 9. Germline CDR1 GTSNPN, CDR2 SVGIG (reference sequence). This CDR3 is CAWTSGSVGTNEQFF. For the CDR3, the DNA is TGTGCCTGGACTAGCGGGAGTGTGGGTACCAATGAGCAGTTCTTC.

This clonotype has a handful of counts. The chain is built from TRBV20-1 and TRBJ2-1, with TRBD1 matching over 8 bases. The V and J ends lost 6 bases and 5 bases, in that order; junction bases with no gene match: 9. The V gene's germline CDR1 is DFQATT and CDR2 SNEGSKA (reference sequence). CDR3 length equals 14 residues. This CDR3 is CSANNLRGHNEQFF. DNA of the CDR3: TGCAGTGCAAACAACCTCAGGGGGCACAATGAGCAGTTCTTC.

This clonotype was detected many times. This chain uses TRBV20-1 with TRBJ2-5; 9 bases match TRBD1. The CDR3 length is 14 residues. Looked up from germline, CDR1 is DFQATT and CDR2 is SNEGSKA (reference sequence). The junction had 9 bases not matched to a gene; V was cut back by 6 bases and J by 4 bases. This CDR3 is CSALDRGDSETQYF. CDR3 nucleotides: TGCAGTGCCTTGGACAGGGGTGATTCAGAGACCCAGTACTTC.